Each of the 23 T cell receptor beta chains below was sequenced from the same sample in a study of blood T cell repertoires in COVID-19 (dated by TCRdb to 2019 to 2021). Library method: the immunoSEQ multiplex PCR assay. Imported from immuneACCESS, the table was reduced by TCRdb to in-frame sequences with V and J called. These copies leave out some clones; in studies compared against another copy, an unresolved V gene accounts for under half, and the cause of the remainder is not known. In this sample the table shows approximately 13,000 clones, about 80% of which occur a single time. The top ten clones comprise more than 20% of the sample. Material for sequencing was peripheral blood. These receptors originate from a middle-aged man with active or convalescent COVID-19.

The J gene is TRBJ2-7, the V gene TRBV30; D is possibly TRBD1 (6 bases). CDR1 is GTSNPN and CDR2 is SVGIG in the germline V gene (reference sequence). V shed 7 bases and J shed 7 bases, with 20 bases lying between them. The CDR3 runs 13 residues. This CDR3 reads CAYQRGRGGEQYF. In DNA form, the CDR3 reads TGTGCCTATCAAAGGGGCAGGGGTGGAGAGCAGTACTTC.

The chain uses TRBV30 and TRBJ1-1; D remains ambiguous. The V end lost 2 bases, the J end lost 1 base, and 17 bases lay between the germline ends. The CDR3 totals 16 residues. CDR1 and CDR2 from the germline V gene are GTSNPN and SVGIG (reference sequence). This CDR3 reads CAWSHFRVDQNTEAFF. In DNA form, the CDR3 reads TGTGCCTGGAGTCATTTTCGGGTCGACCAGAACACTGAAGCTTTCTTT.

The V gene is TRBV5-4, the J gene TRBJ1-1; TRBD1 aligns across 7 bases. The CDR3 is made up of 17 amino acids. Germline V gene data show CDR1 as SGHNT and CDR2 as YYREEE (reference sequence). J lost 4 bases, V lost 3 bases, and 15 bases had no gene match. CDR3 amino acids: CASSSPKGGGKGTEAFF. The CDR3 DNA sequence: TGTGCCAGCAGCTCCCCGAAAGGAGGGGGCAAAGGCACTGAAGCTTTCTTT.

This chain links TRBV6-2 or TRBV6-3 with TRBJ2-7; 11 bases agree with TRBD2. This CDR3 is built from 15 residues. Per the germline V gene, CDR1 is MNHEY and CDR2 is SVGEGT. Unmatched junction bases numbered 10, after V lost 5 bases and J lost 7 bases. Written as DNA, the CDR3 is TGTGCCAGCAGTACACCTAGCGGGGGGATGGTTGAGCAGTACTTC. Its translation is CASSTPSGGMVEQYF.

The chain employs TRBV28 and TRBJ2-4; 9 bases fit TRBD1. The CDR3 is 16 residues long. The J segment lost 3 bases and the V segment lost 5 bases, leaving 8 bases of the junction unmatched. Germline loops: CDR1 MDHEN, CDR2 SYDVKM. CDR3 sequence (DNA): TGTGCCAGCAGTGTACAGGGGGCGCAGGGCAAAAACATTCAGTACTTC. Its translation: CASSVQGAQGKNIQYF.

This clone was seen a single time. The rearrangement joins TRBV5-1 to TRBJ2-3; the match to TRBD1 covers 7 bases. The junction had 3 bases not matched to a gene; V was cut back by 1 base and J by 1 base. From germline, CDR1 is SGHRS and CDR2 YFSETQ. This CDR3 is built from 15 residues. The CDR3 protein is CASSLRQGRTDTQYF. CDR3 in DNA: TGCGCCAGCAGCTTGAGACAGGGACGCACAGATACGCAGTATTTT.

The rearrangement joins TRBV7-2 to TRBJ1-1, with a tentative D call TRBD1 (6 bases). CDR3 length: 16 residues. V was pared by 5 bases and J by 0 bases, with 16 bases between. Germline assignment: CDR1 SGHTA and CDR2 FQGNSA. CDR3 sequence: CASSPGRGRVNTEAFF. The CDR3 DNA reads as TGTGCCAGCAGCCCCGGCAGGGGTCGAGTGAACACTGAAGCTTTCTTT.

This chain links TRBV30 with TRBJ2-3; 7 bases are shared with TRBD1. The CDR3 is 12 residues long. J lost 12 bases, V lost 1 base, and 7 bases had no gene match. Germline CDR1 is GTSNPN and CDR2 is SVGIG (reference sequence). This CDR3 is CAWSEGANVQYF. The CDR3 DNA is TGTGCCTGGAGTGAGGGGGCTAACGTACAGTATTTT.

The chain has TRBV24-1 and TRBJ2-2, with D possibly matching TRBD2 (6 bases). V was shortened by 4 bases and J by 3 bases, with 17 bases between the two germline ends. CDR1 is KGHDR and CDR2 is SFDVKD in the germline V gene. The CDR3 runs 17 residues. CDR3 residues: CATSDPSLASHTGELFF. DNA for the CDR3: TGTGCCACCAGTGACCCGTCTCTAGCGTCCCACACCGGGGAGCTGTTTTTT.

The rearrangement uses TRBV14 and TRBJ2-5, with 15 bases that match TRBD2. Germline V lookup: CDR1 SGHDN, CDR2 FVKESK. V shed 1 base, J shed 4 bases, and the junction held 4 bases outside the gene matches. The CDR3 has 17 residues. The CDR3 DNA reads as TGTGCCAGCAGCCAAGGGATGGGACTAGCGGGAGGAGAGACCCAGTACTTC. This encodes CASSQGMGLAGGETQYF.

This chain joins TRBV23-1 and TRBJ2-5; 7 bases fit TRBD1. TRBV23-1 belongs to the ORF category, with a function that is uncertain. Trimming removed 4 bases from V and 4 bases from J; junction bases left unmatched: 6. The CDR3 consists of 14 residues. In DNA form, the CDR3 reads TGCGCCAGCAGTCCCGGACAGGTTAGAGAGACCCAGTACTTC. It translates to CASSPGQVRETQYF.

V and J are TRBV5-1 and TRBJ1-2, with no clear D. This CDR3 region has 15 residues. Germline CDR1 and CDR2: SGHRS and YFSETQ. Deletions cut 0 bases from V and 0 bases from J, with 9 bases between. CDR3: CASSLDPGSNYGYTF. The DNA of the CDR3 is TGCGCCAGCAGCTTGGATCCGGGATCTAACTATGGCTACACCTTC.

The chain uses TRBV6-1 and TRBJ1-1; unclear D gene. The CDR3 spans 13 residues. Germline values: CDR1 MNHNS, CDR2 SASEGT. The germline V and J ends were trimmed by 2 bases and 1 base, with 5 bases remaining between them. CDR3 coding DNA: TGTGCCAGCAGTGAATTTAAGAACACTGAAGCTTTCTTT. Translated: CASSEFKNTEAFF.

The chain links TRBV7-2 to TRBJ1-1; 8 nucleotides line up with TRBD1. V shed 5 bases, J shed 8 bases, and the junction held 10 bases outside the gene matches. Germline-derived CDR1 and CDR2 are SGHTA and FQGNSA. This CDR3 is 14 amino acids long. The CDR3 DNA sequence: TGTGCCAGCAGCCCGGGGACAGGTCTTCGCGAAGCTTTCTTT. Its protein product is CASSPGTGLREAFF.

The sample holds one count of this clone. The chain joins TRBV7-8 to TRBJ2-7, with 9 bases aligning to TRBD1. Germline V gene data show CDR1 as SGHVS and CDR2 as FQNEAQ. V was pared by 5 bases and J by 3 bases, with 5 bases of the junction left unmatched. The length of the CDR3 is 14 residues. The CDR3 DNA sequence: TGTGCCAGCAGCCCGACAGGGGGAGGCTACGAGCAGTACTTC. Translated: CASSPTGGGYEQYF.

The gene calls are TRBV7-2 and TRBJ2-1; D might be TRBD1 (6 bases). The CDR3 is 12 residues long. V gave up 6 bases and J gave up 7 bases, with 10 bases separating them. From germline, CDR1 is SGHTA and CDR2 FQGNSA. This CDR3 reads CASSFRGNEQFF. The CDR3 DNA reads as TGTGCCAGCAGTTTTAGGGGGAATGAGCAGTTCTTC.

The chain combines TRBV27 with TRBJ1-2; D not resolved. The CDR3 consists of 14 residues. V lost 4 bases and J 6 bases, leaving 15 bases between the germline ends. The germline CDR1 and CDR2 sequences are MNHEY and SMNVEV (reference sequence). This chain's CDR3 is CASSSGPSFDGYTF. DNA for the CDR3: TGTGCCAGCAGTTCGGGTCCCTCGTTCGATGGCTACACCTTC.

The chain carries TRBV6-5 and TRBJ1-6, with a possible D match to TRBD1 (6 bases). The V and J ends lost 9 bases and 0 bases respectively, with 12 bases between them. The germline V gene has CDR1 MNHEY and CDR2 SVGAGI. The CDR3 is 15 residues long. The CDR3 spells CASRRGASYNSPLHF. The CDR3 DNA follows: TGTGCCAGTAGACGGGGGGCCTCCTATAATTCACCCCTCCACTTT.

The chain employs TRBV19 and TRBJ1-2; a possible D gene is TRBD1 (6 bases). The CDR3 consists of 14 residues. V was pared by 4 bases and J by 9 bases, with 18 bases between. Germline V gene lookup returns CDR1 LNHDA and CDR2 SQIVND (reference sequence). The chain's CDR3 is CASSTPSGEGSYTF. DNA of the CDR3: TGTGCCAGTAGTACGCCGTCAGGGGAAGGGAGCTACACCTTC.

Only one count was recorded for this clone. The chain couples TRBV2 to TRBJ1-6; D is unresolved. Germline CDR1 and CDR2: SNHLY and FYNNEI. The CDR3 runs to 15 residues. Trimming took off 6 bases at V and 6 bases at J, with 15 bases between the two ends. The CDR3, as DNA: TGTGCCAGCAGGGGCAGTCATAACCCTAATTCACCCCTCCACTTT. It codes for CASRGSHNPNSPLHF.

The CDR3 region is CASSPTGVDGYTF. The CDR3 coding sequence is TGTGCCAGCAGTCCGACAGGGGTGGATGGCTACACCTTC. The V and J genes are TRBV7-9 and TRBJ1-2; 8 nucleotides align to TRBD1. The CDR3 is 13 residues long. V lost 6 bases, J lost 6 bases, and 6 bases stayed unmatched. Germline values: CDR1 SEHNR, CDR2 FQNEAQ (reference sequence).

The chain is built from TRBV18 and TRBJ2-3; no reliable D call. In germline, CDR1 is KGHSH, CDR2 LQKENI. This CDR3 is 15 amino acids long. Trimming stripped 3 bases from V and 4 bases from J, with 14 bases between. The DNA of the CDR3 is TGTGCCAGCTCACCGCCCGTCGACTTGGCAGATACGCAGTATTTT. Translation gives CASSPPVDLADTQYF.

This chain uses TRBV9 with TRBJ2-7; 7 positions agree with TRBD1. The V and J ends lost 2 bases and 2 bases, in that order; junction bases with no gene match: 7. The CDR3 runs 15 residues. Germline CDR1 and CDR2: SGDLS and YYNGEE. The CDR3 region has the DNA TGTGCCAGCAGCGTCGGACCGGGACAGCCCTACGAGCAGTACTTC. This translates into CASSVGPGQPYEQYF.